The 25 T cell receptor beta chains listed next were all sequenced from one sample in a study of blood T cell repertoires in COVID-19. Only in-frame clones appear in the TCRdb table, and some are missing; sequencing was by immunoSEQ multiplex PCR. The sample contains roughly 250,000 clones, around 89% of which appear only once. Source material: peripheral blood. All receptors come from a man in his thirties or forties with acute or convalescent COVID-19.

CDR3 amino acids: CASSPGTGLFGYTF. The CDR3 region has the DNA TGTGCCAGCAGCCCGGGGACAGGGCTTTTTGGCTACACCTTC. V and J are TRBV7-3 and TRBJ1-2, with 9 positions matching TRBD1. Germline V lookup: CDR1 SGHTA, CDR2 FQGTGA. The junction had 8 bases not matched to a gene; V was cut back by 5 bases and J by 7 bases. This CDR3 spans 14 amino acids.

The gene calls are TRBV7-3 and TRBJ2-1; 9 bases map to TRBD1. CDR1 and CDR2 (germline): SGHTA, FQGTGA. The CDR3 has 15 amino acids. V was clipped by 5 bases and J by 7 bases; unmatched bases: 9. Here the CDR3 DNA reads TGTGCCAGCAGCCCCACAGGGGGCGCGGGGAATGAGCAGTTCTTC. Protein product: CASSPTGGAGNEQFF.

This chain joins TRBV5-1 and TRBJ2-7, with unresolved D. The germline V gene has CDR1 SGHRS and CDR2 YFSETQ. This CDR3 spans 13 amino acids. V was cut by 4 bases and J by 6 bases, with 14 bases left in between. The CDR3 DNA sequence: TGCGCCAGCAGCCTTGACTCTGCTGGCGAGCAGTACTTC. Translated, it gives CASSLDSAGEQYF.

V is TRBV20-1 and J is TRBJ2-2; 8 nucleotides align to TRBD1. Germline CDR1 is DFQATT and CDR2 is SNEGSKA (reference sequence). The V segment lost 3 bases and the J segment 7 bases; nucleotides outside the gene matches: 10. The CDR3 is 15 residues long. This chain's CDR3 is CSASIRTGLSGELFF. In DNA form, the CDR3 reads TGCAGTGCTAGTATCAGGACAGGGCTTAGCGGGGAGCTGTTTTTT.

J is TRBJ1-2 and V is TRBV30; tentatively, D is TRBD1 (5 bases). The germline CDR1 and CDR2 sequences are GTSNPN and SVGIG (reference sequence). V was shortened by 0 bases and J by 10 bases, with 15 bases between the two germline ends. This CDR3 has 13 residues. Written as DNA, the CDR3 is TGTGCCTGGAGTGTAACTCTCAGGGTGGACTACACCTTC. This encodes CAWSVTLRVDYTF.

As to this clone: The sample contains more than one DNA sequence encoding this CDR3. The chain has TRBV18 and TRBJ2-3; TRBD2 matches at 9 bases. Germline V gene data show CDR1 as KGHSH and CDR2 as LQKENI. Trimming at V came to 3 bases and at J to 0 bases, leaving 1 base not matched to a gene. The CDR3 sequence is 15 residues long. CDR3 nucleotides: TGTGCCAGCTCACCCACTAGCGGGAGCACAGATACGCAGTATTTT. It yields the protein CASSPTSGSTDTQYF. Combining the CDR3 with reference TRBV18 and TRBJ2-3 gives the whole variable domain NAGVMQNPRHLVRRRGQEARLRCSPMKGHSHVYWYRQLPEEGLKFMVYLQKENIIDESGMPKERFSAEFPKEGPSILRIQQVVRGDSAAYFCASSPTSGSTDTQYFGPGTRLTVL.

This rearrangement joins TRBV29-1 to TRBJ2-7; 10 bases fit TRBD1. J gave up 6 bases and V 6 bases, and 2 bases lay outside the gene matches. The CDR3 is 11 residues long. CDR1 is SQVTM, CDR2 ANQGSEA, per germline. The CDR3 bases are TGCAGCGTCCGGGACAGGGGCGAGCAGTACTTC. Translated, it gives CSVRDRGEQYF.

This clone was counted only a few times. The V and J genes are TRBV19 and TRBJ1-6; 9 positions match TRBD1. CDR1 is LNHDA and CDR2 is SQIVND in the germline V gene (reference sequence). The ends lost 5 bases at V and 7 bases at J; junction bases unmatched: 3. The CDR3 is made up of 14 amino acids. The CDR3 region has the DNA TGTGCCAGTAGTTTCGGACAGGGGAATTCACCCCTCCACTTT. Its protein is CASSFGQGNSPLHF.

The CDR3 here is CSAVDRGRAGYTF. Written as DNA, the CDR3 is TGCAGCGCCGTGGACAGGGGGCGGGCTGGCTACACCTTC. This chain uses TRBV29-1 with TRBJ1-2; 11 positions agree with TRBD1. Germline V gives CDR1 SQVTM, CDR2 ANQGSEA. J lost 7 bases, V lost 7 bases, and 8 bases had no gene match. This CDR3 is 13 amino acids long.

The chain couples TRBV30 to TRBJ2-7; no clear D gene. V was pared by 2 bases and J by 7 bases, with 9 bases between. The CDR3 is 11 residues long. Germline V gene data show CDR1 as GTSNPN and CDR2 as SVGIG (reference sequence). CDR3 DNA: TGTGCCTGGAGTTTGACTTGGGAGCAGTACTTC. Translated, it gives CAWSLTWEQYF.

This chain connects TRBV6-4 to TRBJ1-6, with 7 positions matching TRBD1. Trimming removed 0 bases from V and 5 bases from J; junction bases left unmatched: 1. The CDR3 is 15 amino acids. Germline V lookup: CDR1 MRHNA, CDR2 SNTAGT. The CDR3 coding sequence is TGTGCCAGCAGTGACTCGACAGGGAATAATTCACCCCTCCACTTT. This encodes CASSDSTGNNSPLHF.

The rearrangement links TRBV30 to TRBJ1-5; D gene uncertain. V was pared by 0 bases and J by 5 bases, with 8 bases between. Germline V lookup: CDR1 GTSNPN, CDR2 SVGIG (reference sequence). The CDR3 has 13 residues. In DNA form, the CDR3 reads TGTGCCTGGAGTGTTACACTAGATCAGCCCCAGCATTTT. Translation: CAWSVTLDQPQHF. The full variable domain, completed using reference TRBV30 and TRBJ1-5, is SQTIHQWPATLVQPVGSPLSLECTVEGTSNPNLYWYRQAAGRGLQLLFYSVGIGQISSEVPQNLSASRPQDRQFILSSKKLLLSDSGFYLCAWSVTLDQPQHFGDGTRLSIL.

The J gene is TRBJ1-5, the V gene TRBV5-6; TRBD1 might be the D (6 bases). Germline-derived CDR1 and CDR2 are SGHDT and YYEEEE. Between the trimmed V and J ends, which lost 3 bases and 6 bases, there was a span of 19 bases. This CDR3 has 16 residues. The DNA of the CDR3 is TGTGCCAGCAGCTCTCAGTTAGGGGGGGGCGGTCAGCCCCAGCATTTT. It codes for CASSSQLGGGGQPQHF.

The rearrangement uses TRBV6-7 and TRBJ1-5; 8 bases align to TRBD1. TRBV6-7 carries the ORF label, with uncertain function. With V trimmed by 5 bases and J by 6 bases, 12 bases remained unmatched. The CDR3 runs 16 residues. The CDR3 bases are TGTGCCAGCAGTGGCGCAGGGGGCGCATCTGGTCAGCCCCAGCATTTT. It is translated as CASSGAGGASGQPQHF.

The chain uses TRBV7-8 and TRBJ2-1, with 8 nucleotides matching TRBD2. The CDR3 covers 16 residues. Germline V gives CDR1 SGHVS, CDR2 FQNEAQ. The junction had 7 bases not matched to a gene; V was cut back by 5 bases and J by 1 base. The CDR3 DNA sequence: TGTGCCAGCAGCCCGGAGCGGGGGAGTTCCTACAATGAGCAGTTCTTC. This sequence encodes CASSPERGSSYNEQFF. The variable domain in full, with the rest retrieved from reference TRBV7-8 and TRBJ2-1, is GAGVSQSPRYKVAKRGQDVALRCDPISGHVSLFWYQQALGQGPEFLTYFQNEAQLDKSGLPSDRFFAERPEGSVSTLKIQRTQQEDSAVYLCASSPERGSSYNEQFFGPGTRLTVL.

The CDR3 DNA is TGTGCCAGCAGTGAATGGGCAGGGCGAGAGCAGTACTTC. Its translation: CASSEWAGREQYF. V gene TRBV25-1 combines with J gene TRBJ2-7; the D gene is possibly TRBD1 (5 bases). The CDR3 is 13 amino acids. V dropped 1 base and J dropped 7 bases, with 11 bases sitting between them. The germline V gene has CDR1 MGHDK and CDR2 SYGVNS.

The V and J genes are TRBV19 and TRBJ1-2; TRBD1 might be the D (5 bases). V lost 7 bases, J lost 4 bases, and 13 bases lay in between. Per the germline V gene, CDR1 is LNHDA and CDR2 is SQIVND (reference sequence). CDR3 length: 13 amino acids. CDR3 DNA: TGTGCCAGTACGGGGGATCTTTTCTATGGCTACACCTTC. Amino acids: CASTGDLFYGYTF.

The genes are TRBV28 and TRBJ1-1; 8 bases match TRBD1. Trimming removed 4 bases from V and 4 bases from J; junction bases left unmatched: 8. CDR3 size: 15 residues. Germline V gene sequence: CDR1 MDHEN, CDR2 SYDVKM. CDR3 sequence reads: CASSSGGRSATEAFF. The CDR3 region has the DNA TGTGCCAGCAGTTCAGGGGGCAGGTCGGCCACTGAAGCTTTCTTT.

The rearrangement uses TRBV6-1 and TRBJ1-6; maybe TRBD1 (5 bases). The CDR3 spans 13 residues. Germline CDR1 MNHNS, CDR2 SASEGT. V shed 0 bases and J shed 11 bases, with 8 bases lying between them. The CDR3 DNA is TGTGCCAGCAGTGAAGCCAGGGATACACCCCTCCACTTT. Amino acids: CASSEARDTPLHF.

The gene calls are TRBV5-1 and TRBJ1-6; TRBD1 matches at 7 bases. In germline, CDR1 is SGHRS, CDR2 YFSETQ. The CDR3 totals 17 residues. With 0 bases clipped from V and 4 bases from J, the junction kept 7 bases outside the gene matches. CDR3 in DNA: TGCGCCAGCAGCTTGGCCCTACAGGGGAGGTATAATTCACCCCTCCACTTT. This encodes CASSLALQGRYNSPLHF.

This clone was picked up a small number of times. The gene calls are TRBV19 and TRBJ1-4; no reliable D call. Germline values: CDR1 LNHDA, CDR2 SQIVND (reference sequence). The CDR3 totals 12 residues. V lost 9 bases and J 7 bases, leaving 12 bases between the germline ends. For the CDR3, the DNA is TGTGCCAGCCAACGGACTGGTGAAAAACTGTTTTTT. Protein: CASQRTGEKLFF.

The chain employs TRBV7-9 and TRBJ2-3; weak D call: TRBD1 (5 bases). The CDR3 loop spans 16 amino acids. CDR1 is SEHNR and CDR2 is FQNEAQ in the germline V gene (reference sequence). Trimming took 1 base from V and 4 from J, leaving 15 bases between them. The CDR3 sequence: CASSLEIMTAPDTQYF. The CDR3 DNA reads as TGTGCCAGCAGCTTAGAGATTATGACAGCCCCAGATACGCAGTATTTT.

Remarks on this clone: This specimen includes other DNA sequences encoding the same CDR3. The gene calls are TRBV5-1 and TRBJ2-1; 9 nucleotides align to TRBD2. The CDR3 is 17 residues long. CDR1 is SGHRS and CDR2 is YFSETQ in the germline V gene. V lost 1 base and J lost 5; bases outside the gene matches: 10. The CDR3 here is CASSLKGGRAFDNEQFF. CDR3 coding DNA: TGCGCCAGCAGCTTGAAGGGCGGGAGGGCCTTTGACAATGAGCAGTTCTTC.

V and J are TRBV19 and TRBJ1-3, with a possible D match to TRBD1 (5 bases). The germline CDR1 and CDR2 sequences are LNHDA and SQIVND (reference sequence). The CDR3 sequence is 18 residues long. Trimming removed 5 bases at V and 3 bases at J, with 23 bases between. Here the CDR3 reads CASSRGTFAGGSGNTIYF. CDR3 nucleotides: TGTGCCAGTAGTCGGGGGACCTTTGCAGGCGGGAGTGGAAACACCATATATTTT. The variable domain in full, with the rest retrieved from reference TRBV19 and TRBJ1-3, is DGGITQSPKYLFRKEGQNVTLSCEQNLNHDAMYWYRQDPGQGLRLIYYSQIVNDFQKGDIAEGYSVSREKKESFPLTVTSAQKNPTAFYLCASSRGTFAGGSGNTIYFGEGSWLTVV.

This chain links TRBV5-1 with TRBJ2-2, with no clear D. Germline lookup yields CDR1 SGHRS and CDR2 YFSETQ. The CDR3 runs 13 residues. Trimming pared 0 bases from V and 5 bases from J, leaving 5 bases between. The CDR3 here is CASSLDPTGELFF. The CDR3 DNA reads as TGCGCCAGCAGCTTGGATCCTACCGGGGAGCTGTTTTTT.